Following are 6 T cell receptor beta chains from one sample sequenced in a study of blood T cell repertoires in COVID-19. The assay was immunoSEQ multiplex PCR, and TCRdb's table has in-frame clones only and misses some. The table shows about 160,000 clones, with under 95% occurring only once. Sequences were obtained from peripheral blood. These receptor sequences come from a young man with acute or convalescent COVID-19.

The rearrangement links TRBV13 to TRBJ1-1; maybe TRBD1 (6 bases). Per the germline V gene, CDR1 is PRHDT and CDR2 is FYEKMQ (reference sequence). V dropped 5 bases and J dropped 4 bases, with 20 bases sitting between them. The CDR3 covers 16 residues. CDR3 DNA sequence: TGTGCCAGCAGCCTACCTCAGCCCGGACAGTTCACTGAAGCTTTCTTT. It translates to CASSLPQPGQFTEAFF.

This clone was recorded only once. This sequence joins TRBV7-2 and TRBJ1-1, with TRBD1 as a possible D gene (5 bases). The CDR3 runs 13 residues. V gave up 2 bases and J gave up 5 bases, with 9 bases separating them. CDR1 and CDR2 (germline): SGHTA, FQGNSA. CDR3 region: CASSLQGSTEAFF. The CDR3 coding sequence is TGTGCCAGCAGCTTACAGGGATCTACTGAAGCTTTCTTT.

V is TRBV6-5 and J is TRBJ1-6, with 8 bases matching TRBD1. J gave up 13 bases and V 0 bases, and 11 bases lay outside the gene matches. The CDR3 totals 16 residues. Per germline, CDR1 MNHEY and CDR2 SVGAGI. CDR3 sequence: CASSYSTGGISFPLHF. The CDR3 coding sequence is TGTGCCAGCAGTTACTCTACAGGGGGGATTAGTTTTCCCCTCCACTTT.

This clone is a singleton in its sample. The chain joins TRBV6-1 to TRBJ2-6; D is ambiguous. Germline lookup yields CDR1 MNHNS and CDR2 SASEGT. There are 17 residues in the CDR3. V gave up 0 bases and J gave up 4 bases, with 13 bases separating them. CDR3 sequence: CASSEAGRPSGANVLTF. CDR3 nucleotides: TGTGCCAGCAGTGAAGCAGGCAGGCCTTCAGGGGCCAACGTCCTGACTTTC.

Here the CDR3 DNA reads TGTGCCAGCAGCTTGGCCGGGGATGTGAAGGAGCTGTTTTTT. Translating it yields CASSLAGDVKELFF. The chain recombines TRBV5-4 with TRBJ2-2; weak D call: TRBD2 (5 bases). The CDR3 has 14 residues. Germline-derived CDR1 and CDR2 are SGHNT and YYREEE (reference sequence). Deletions cut 0 bases from V and 10 bases from J, with 13 bases between.

V is TRBV6-5 and J is TRBJ1-3, with D unresolved. The V gene lost 8 bases and the J gene lost 0 bases, with 5 bases spanning the gap. From germline, CDR1 is MNHEY and CDR2 SVGAGI. The CDR3 runs to 12 residues. The CDR3 DNA is TGTGCCAGCGGCAACTCTGGAAACACCATATATTTT. It is translated as CASGNSGNTIYF.